The clone carrying this TCR beta chain was seen many times. Its antigen is not identified. The CDR3 extends over 14 amino acids. V lost 4 bases and J lost 1, with 11 bases in between. The germline V gene encodes CDR1 MNHEY and CDR2 SVGEGT. This entry comes from a study of T cells in Graves' hyperthyroidism and ophthalmopathy. RNA transcripts provided the source from which TCR beta CDR3 regions were amplified. In the first-round RT-PCR of the TCR CDR3, the HTBI primer set was used. Each CDR3 protein is one row after TCRdb ran MiXCR on the multiplex PCR reads. The table records some 250,000 distinct CDR3 sequences, 13% to 15% of them present only once. Findings of the study overall: Through a model of 13 V-J features, ophthalmopathy was separated from stable hyperthyroidism. Most clonotypes expanded in the thyroid (above 0.001) were also present in blood.

This sequence was found in a woman between 40 and 50 years old with Graves' hyperthyroidism that later progressed to Graves' ophthalmopathy. Sequenced: blood. The rearrangement joins TRBV6-2 or TRBV6-3 to TRBJ2-7, with D tentatively TRBD2 (5 bases). The CDR3 coding sequence is TGTGCCAGCAGTTCCAACAGCGGTTCCTACGAGCAGTACTTC. It translates to CASSSNSGSYEQYF.